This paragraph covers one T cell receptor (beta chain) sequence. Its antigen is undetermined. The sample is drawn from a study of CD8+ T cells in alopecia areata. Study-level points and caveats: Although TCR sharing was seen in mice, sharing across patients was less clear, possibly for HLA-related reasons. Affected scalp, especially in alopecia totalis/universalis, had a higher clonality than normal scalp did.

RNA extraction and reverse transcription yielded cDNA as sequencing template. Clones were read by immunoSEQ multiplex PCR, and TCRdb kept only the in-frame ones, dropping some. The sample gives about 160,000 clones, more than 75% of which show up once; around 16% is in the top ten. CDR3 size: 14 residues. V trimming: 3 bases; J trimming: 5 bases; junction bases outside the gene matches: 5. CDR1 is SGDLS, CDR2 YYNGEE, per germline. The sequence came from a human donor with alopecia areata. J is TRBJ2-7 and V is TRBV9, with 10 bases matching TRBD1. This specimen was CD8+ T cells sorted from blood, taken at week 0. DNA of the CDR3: TGTGCCAGCAGCGAGGCCGGGACAGGGGACGAGCAGTACTTC. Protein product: CASSEAGTGDEQYF.